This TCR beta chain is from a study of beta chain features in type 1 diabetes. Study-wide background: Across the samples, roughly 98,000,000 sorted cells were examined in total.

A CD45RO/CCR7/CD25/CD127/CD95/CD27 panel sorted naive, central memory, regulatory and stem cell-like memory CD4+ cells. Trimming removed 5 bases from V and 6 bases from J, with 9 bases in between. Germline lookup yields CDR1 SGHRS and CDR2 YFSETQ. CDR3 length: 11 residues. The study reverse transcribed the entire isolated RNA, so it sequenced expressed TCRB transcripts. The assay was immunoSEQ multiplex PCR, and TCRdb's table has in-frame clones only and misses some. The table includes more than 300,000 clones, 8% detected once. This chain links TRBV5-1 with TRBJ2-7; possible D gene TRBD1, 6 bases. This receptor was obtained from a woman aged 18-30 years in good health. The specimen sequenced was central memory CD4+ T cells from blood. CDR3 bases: TGCGCCAGCAGGACAGGCTCCGAGCAGTACTTC. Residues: CASRTGSEQYF.